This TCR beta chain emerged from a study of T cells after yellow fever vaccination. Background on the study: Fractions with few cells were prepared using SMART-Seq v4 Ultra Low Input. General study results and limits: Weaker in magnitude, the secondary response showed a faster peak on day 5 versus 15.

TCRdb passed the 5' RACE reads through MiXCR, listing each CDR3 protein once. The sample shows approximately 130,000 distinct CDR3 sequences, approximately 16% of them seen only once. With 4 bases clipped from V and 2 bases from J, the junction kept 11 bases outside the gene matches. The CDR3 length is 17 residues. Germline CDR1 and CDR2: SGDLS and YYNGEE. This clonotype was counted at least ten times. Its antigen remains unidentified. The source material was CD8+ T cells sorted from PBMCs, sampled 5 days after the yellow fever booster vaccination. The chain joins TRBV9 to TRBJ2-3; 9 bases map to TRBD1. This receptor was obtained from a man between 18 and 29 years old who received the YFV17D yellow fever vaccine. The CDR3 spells CASSPKRDRAATDTQYF. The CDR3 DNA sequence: TGTGCCAGCAGCCCAAAGAGGGACAGGGCGGCCACAGATACGCAGTATTTT.